This TCR beta chain emerged from a study of tissue T cells after allogeneic stem cell transplantation. Findings and limits, study-wide: In patients and mice, blood and spleen missed much of tissue repertoire.

As to this clone: Its antigen is unidentified. Gene and germline names: mouse. From the germline J gene comes the end of the CDR3, since the read stops 1 residue before it.

This table comes from immunoSEQ multiplex PCR, and its TCRdb copy is limited to in-frame clones, with some not included. The sample includes approximately 47,000 clones, roughly 73% of them seen just once. V was trimmed by 0 bases and J by 0 bases, leaving 1 base between them. The CDR3 covers 12 residues. The germline CDR1 and CDR2 sequences are SGHLS and HYDKME. The J gene is TRBJ1-2, the V gene TRBV12-2; no clear D gene. The sequence came from a pool of C57BL/6 mice in good health. Material: sorted cells pooled from one or two spleens. Partial CDR3 DNA: TGTGCCAGCTCTCTCCCAAACTCCGACTACACC. It encodes CASSLPNSDYT. The entire CDR3 protein is CASSLPNSDYTF.